A single sample gave rise to the 10 T cell receptor beta chains below, sequenced in a study of blood T cell repertoires in COVID-19. Only in-frame clones appear in the TCRdb table, and some are missing; sequencing was by immunoSEQ multiplex PCR. The repertoire holds about 89,000 clones, with around 72% as singletons. Sequences were obtained from peripheral blood. The receptors were sampled from a woman of 80 years or more with acute or convalescent COVID-19.

The chain employs TRBV6-2 or TRBV6-3 and TRBJ1-5; 9 nucleotides line up with TRBD1. CDR3 length: 14 residues. V lost 4 bases and J lost 4; bases outside the gene matches: 2. Looked up from germline, CDR1 is MNHEY and CDR2 is SVGEGT. The DNA for the CDR3 is TGTGCCAGCAGTTTGGGACAGGGAAATCAGCCCCAGCATTTT. It translates to CASSLGQGNQPQHF.

This chain links TRBV11-3 with TRBJ2-1; 8 nucleotides agree with TRBD2. Trimming removed 5 bases from V and 5 bases from J; junction bases left unmatched: 8. Germline V gives CDR1 SGHNT, CDR2 YENEEA. CDR3 length: 15 amino acids. CDR3 sequence: CASSVAAGEHNEQFF. The CDR3 nucleotides are TGTGCCAGCAGCGTAGCAGCGGGGGAGCACAATGAGCAGTTCTTC.

The genes are TRBV7-3 and TRBJ1-1; D is ambiguous. The CDR3 contains 13 residues. Trimming shortened V by 1 base and J by 1 base, and 4 bases separated the two germline ends. Germline V lookup: CDR1 SGHTA, CDR2 FQGTGA. CDR3 nucleotide sequence: TGTGCCAGCAGCTTAATACAGAACACTGAAGCTTTCTTT. Translated: CASSLIQNTEAFF.

This chain joins TRBV3-1 (or the pseudogene TRBV3-2) and TRBJ1-4; D is uncertain. Looked up from germline, CDR1 is LGHDT and CDR2 is YNNKEL (reference sequence). The CDR3 loop spans 16 amino acids. Trimming stripped 1 base from V and 7 bases from J, with 16 bases between. The CDR3, as DNA: TGTGCCAGCAGCCAAGGGTTGGGCTCTATAACTGAAAAACTGTTTTTT. Protein: CASSQGLGSITEKLFF.

The rearrangement links TRBV11-1 to TRBJ1-1; the match to TRBD1 covers 7 bases. Looked up from germline, CDR1 is SGHAT and CDR2 is FQDESV (reference sequence). The CDR3 loop spans 14 amino acids. V shed 7 bases and J 2 bases; nucleotides not matched to a gene: 7. The CDR3 region is CASTRDRQNTEAFF. The CDR3 DNA sequence: TGTGCCAGCACCCGGGACAGACAAAACACTGAAGCTTTCTTT.

The V call is TRBV5-1, the J call TRBJ2-2; tentative D call: TRBD2 (6 bases). Trimming cost V 0 bases and J 4 bases, with 13 bases left between them. This CDR3 is built from 16 residues. Germline V gives CDR1 SGHRS, CDR2 YFSETQ. The CDR3 region is CASSLASSARTGELFF. CDR3 nucleotide sequence: TGCGCCAGCAGCTTGGCCTCTAGCGCGCGCACCGGGGAGCTGTTTTTT. Full variable domain (remainder filled in from reference TRBV5-1 and TRBJ2-2): KAGVTQTPRYLIKTRGQQVTLSCSPISGHRSVSWYQQTPGQGLQFLFEYFSETQRNKGNFPGRFSGRQFSNSRSEMNVSTLELGDSALYLCASSLASSARTGELFFGEGSRLTVL.

The chain links TRBV7-2 to TRBJ2-3; 12 nucleotides agree with TRBD2. Germline V gene sequence: CDR1 SGHTA, CDR2 FQGNSA. This CDR3 region has 17 residues. The V gene end was trimmed by 5 bases and the J gene end by 1 base; junction bases not matched to a gene: 7. CDR3 residues: CASSPLAGGPGTDTQYF. In DNA form, the CDR3 reads TGTGCCAGCAGCCCTCTAGCGGGGGGGCCGGGCACAGATACGCAGTATTTT.

The J gene is TRBJ2-1, the V gene TRBV5-5, with a weak D call TRBD1 (6 bases). The ends were cut back, 3 bases at V and 2 bases at J, with 12 bases in the middle. CDR3 size: 15 residues. CDR1 and CDR2 (germline): SGHKS, YYEKEE (reference sequence). The CDR3 nucleotides are TGTGCCAGCAGCTCCACAGGGCCGGCCTACAATGAGCAGTTCTTC. Encoded protein: CASSSTGPAYNEQFF.

The CDR3 nucleotides read TGTGCCAGCAGTCTCCAGGCCCCTGGGGCCAACGTCCTGACTTTC. Amino acids: CASSLQAPGANVLTF. The chain has TRBV27 and TRBJ2-6; D call uncertain. There are 15 residues in the CDR3. Per germline, CDR1 MNHEY and CDR2 SMNVEV (reference sequence). The V end lost 5 bases, the J end lost 2 bases, and 10 bases lay between the germline ends.

V is TRBV2 and J is TRBJ1-2; TRBD1 aligns across 10 bases. The V and J ends lost 2 bases and 8 bases, in that order; junction bases with no gene match: 5. The CDR3 spans 14 residues. Germline V CDR1 and CDR2: SNHLY, FYNNEI. The CDR3 protein is CASSERDRGVGYTF. CDR3 in DNA: TGTGCCAGCAGTGAAAGGGACAGGGGCGTCGGCTACACCTTC.